This T cell receptor (beta chain) was obtained from a study of CD8 T cells in ankylosing spondylitis. Study-wide results and caveats: Reportedly, significant enrichment of disease-linked clones occurred in matched ankylosing spondylitis synovial fluid. Ankylosing spondylitis blood seemed to carry a telltale TCR beta motif made of fewer than ten highly homologous variants. Disease-linked clones bore a CD8+ phenotype and were relatively rare in peripheral blood.

CDR1 and CDR2 from the germline V gene are MDHEN and SYDVKM. The length of the CDR3 is 14 residues. V dropped 2 bases and J dropped 7 bases, with 12 bases sitting between them. This clonotype was recorded many times. Antigen unknown. TCRdb analysed the 5' RACE reads with MiXCR anew, one entry per CDR3 protein. The sample has some 140,000 distinct CDR3 sequences; 7% to 10% are singletons. This sequence was found in a male donor with ankylosing spondylitis. The chain combines TRBV28 with TRBJ2-1, with D possibly matching TRBD2 (6 bases). Input material: synovial fluid, either unsorted or a sorted T cell fraction (not recorded which). The CDR3 protein is CASSLRSLANEQFF. In DNA, the CDR3 is TGTGCCAGCAGTTTACGGTCGCTAGCGAATGAGCAGTTCTTC.